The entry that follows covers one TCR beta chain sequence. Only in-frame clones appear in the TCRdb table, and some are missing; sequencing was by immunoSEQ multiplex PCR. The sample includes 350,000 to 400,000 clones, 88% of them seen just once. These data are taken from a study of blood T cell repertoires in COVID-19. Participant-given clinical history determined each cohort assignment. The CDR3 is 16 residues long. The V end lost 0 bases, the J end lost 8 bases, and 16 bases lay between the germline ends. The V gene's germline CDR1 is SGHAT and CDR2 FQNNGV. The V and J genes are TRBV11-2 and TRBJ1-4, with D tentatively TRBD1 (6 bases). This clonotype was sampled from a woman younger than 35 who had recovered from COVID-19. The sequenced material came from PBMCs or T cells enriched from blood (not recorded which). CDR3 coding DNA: TGTGCCAGCAGCTTAGATTCAGGGGCTGTGTTGGAAAAACTGTTTTTT. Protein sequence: CASSLDSGAVLEKLFF.